The following is a TCR beta chain sequence with its context. Antigen unknown. V was clipped by 2 bases and J by 0 bases, with 7 bases between them. CDR1 and CDR2 from the germline V gene are SGHNT and YYREEE (reference sequence). The CDR3 contains 14 residues. The study, taken as a whole, reports: Tumor memory CD4+ T cell TCR gene usage was found to cluster with blood and lymph node memory CD4+ cells and with lymph node naive CD4+ cells. Greatest tumor Treg TCR overlap was with tumor naive CD4+ cells.

Constant-region reverse primers amplified full-length variable regions, followed by semi-nested Nested Universal Primer A PCR. MiXCR was run by TCRdb on the 5' RACE reads, yielding one entry per CDR3 protein. This table has some 62,000 distinct CDR3 sequences, roughly 30% appearing once. The source is a female donor with breast cancer. This rearrangement joins TRBV5-4 to TRBJ2-3; D ambiguous. Material: tumor-infiltrating naive CD4+ T cells sorted from the breast tumor. Noted subset: naive CD4+ T cells, CD4+CD45RA+CD25-. In DNA form, the CDR3 reads TGTGCCAGCAGCTTTGCAGGCAGCACAGATACGCAGTATTTT. Its protein is CASSFAGSTDTQYF.